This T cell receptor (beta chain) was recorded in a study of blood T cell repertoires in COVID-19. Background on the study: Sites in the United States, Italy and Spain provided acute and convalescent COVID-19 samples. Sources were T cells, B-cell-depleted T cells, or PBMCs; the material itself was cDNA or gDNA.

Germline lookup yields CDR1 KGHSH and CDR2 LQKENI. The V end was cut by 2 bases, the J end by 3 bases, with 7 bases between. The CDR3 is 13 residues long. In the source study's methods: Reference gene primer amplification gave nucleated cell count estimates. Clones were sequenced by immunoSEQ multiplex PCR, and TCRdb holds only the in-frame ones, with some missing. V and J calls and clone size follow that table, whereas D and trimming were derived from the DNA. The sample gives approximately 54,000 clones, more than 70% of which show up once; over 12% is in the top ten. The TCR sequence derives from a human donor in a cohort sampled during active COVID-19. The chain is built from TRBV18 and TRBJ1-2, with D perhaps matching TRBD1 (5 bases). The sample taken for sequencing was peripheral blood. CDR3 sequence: CASSPIRDYGYTF. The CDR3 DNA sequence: TGTGCCAGCTCACCAATCAGGGACTATGGCTACACCTTC.